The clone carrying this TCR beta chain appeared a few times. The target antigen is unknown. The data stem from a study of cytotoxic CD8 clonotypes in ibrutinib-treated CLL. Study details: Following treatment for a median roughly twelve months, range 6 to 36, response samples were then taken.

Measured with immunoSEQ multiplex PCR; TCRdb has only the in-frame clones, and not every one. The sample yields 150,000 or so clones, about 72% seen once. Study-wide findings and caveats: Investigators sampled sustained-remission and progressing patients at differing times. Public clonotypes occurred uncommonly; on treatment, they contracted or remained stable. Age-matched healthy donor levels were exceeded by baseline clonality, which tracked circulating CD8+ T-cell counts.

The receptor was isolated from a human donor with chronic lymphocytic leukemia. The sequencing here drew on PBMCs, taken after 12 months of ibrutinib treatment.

CDR3 in DNA: TGTGCCAGCAGCGACACCGCTCCCAACTATGGCTACACCTTC. It codes for CASSDTAPNYGYTF. V usage is TRBV2 and J usage is TRBJ1-2; D remains unclear. Germline lookup yields CDR1 SNHLY and CDR2 FYNNEI. The V end lost 6 bases, the J end lost 2 bases, and 13 bases lay between the germline ends. This CDR3 has 14 amino acids.